This T cell receptor (beta chain) appears in the sequencing data of a study of T-cell reconstitution after alpha-beta-depleted transplantation in children. This clonotype occurred many times. Library preparation (for TCRbeta) was performed with unique molecular identifiers. One entry per CDR3 protein results from TCRdb running MiXCR on the PCR reads. The sample has under 250,000 distinct CDR3 sequences, 6.6% seen once. The CDR3 has 17 amino acids. Germline CDR1 reads SGHRS; CDR2 reads YFSETQ. After removal of 0 bases from V and 4 bases from J, the junction contained 8 bases not matched to a gene. This chain connects TRBV5-1 to TRBJ2-3; TRBD2 matches 10 bases. The origin of this receptor is a boy younger than 10 with acute lymphoblastic leukemia, due to receive a stem cell transplant. Material: PBMCs, obtained before TCRalphabeta/CD19-depleted stem cell transplant. The CDR3 sequence is CASSLDPSGGVADTQYF. For the CDR3, the DNA is TGCGCCAGCAGCTTGGATCCCAGCGGGGGGGTAGCAGATACGCAGTATTTT.